A selection of T cell receptor beta chains follows, all from one sample in a study of CXCR3-negative and CXCR3-positive naive CD8 T cells. TCRdb reprocessed the 5' RACE reads and keeps a single row for each CDR3 protein, giving no DNA. The sample totals about 130,000 distinct CDR3 sequences; its top ten clones hold about 0.54%. The material sequenced was naive CXCR3+ CD8+ T cells from blood. These receptors came from a human donor in good health. Some clones in this sample may be carry-over from other donors' samples. Each CDR3 is given with its conserved first and last residue.

V	J	CDR3
TRBV16	TRBJ2-7	CASSLTLAGASYEQYF
TRBV3-1	TRBJ2-1	CASSETGRYNEQFF
TRBV11-2	TRBJ2-5	CASSLIRAQETQYF
TRBV3-1	TRBJ2-2	CASSQGGSGPGGGELFF
TRBV29-1	TRBJ1-1	CSVPDREEDTEAFF
TRBV4-2	TRBJ1-2	CASSQLSGGYGYTF
TRBV4-1	TRBJ2-3	CASSQDAHQVTDTQYF
TRBV29-1	TRBJ2-1	CSVEVGLNEQFF
TRBV11-2	TRBJ2-3	CASSLTGAITDTQYF
TRBV10-1	TRBJ2-1	CASSETRHNEQFF
TRBV18	TRBJ1-5	CASSKGPYSNQPQHF
TRBV15	TRBJ2-7	CATSPSRDRGSYEQYF
TRBV20-1	TRBJ2-1	CSANPPSSISYNEQFF
TRBV6-2/TRBV6-3	TRBJ1-1	CASSYRSFGDLNTEAFF
TRBV29-1	TRBJ2-5	CSTGGLAGPGEETQYF
TRBV19	TRBJ1-2	CASSIGPGEYGYTF
TRBV29-1	TRBJ1-4	CSVRAGDEKLFF
TRBV27	TRBJ1-2	CASSRHGKQYGYTF
TRBV16	TRBJ2-1	CASSQSGTSGSSYNEQFF
TRBV7-9	TRBJ2-7	CASSLVYLHEQYF
TRBV12-3/TRBV12-4	TRBJ1-1	CASVGEGRTEAFF
TRBV28	TRBJ2-7	CASSPIRPGEQYF
TRBV3-1	TRBJ2-1	CASSQSLVLKEQFF
TRBV7-2	TRBJ2-5	CASSPTTSGRKTQYF
TRBV10-2	TRBJ2-3	CATTEGVGTDTQYF
TRBV5-1	TRBJ2-1	CASSSPSGVSEQFF
TRBV7-9	TRBJ1-2	CASSTTEYGYTF
TRBV7-9	TRBJ2-1	CASSLARDISYNEQFF
TRBV11-1	TRBJ2-6	CASDRRRFPGQGDAGANALTF
TRBV7-9	TRBJ2-7	CASSGAGQREQYF
TRBV6-5	TRBJ2-7	CASSYGQGSNEQYF
TRBV5-1	TRBJ2-3	CASSLGSLAGGPADTQYF
TRBV29-1	TRBJ2-1	CSVYRGDNEQFF
TRBV6-5	TRBJ2-7	CASSPGQGISYEQYF
TRBV12-3/TRBV12-4	TRBJ1-2	CASSYSMDITVYGYTF
TRBV28	TRBJ2-3	CASSLITATTDTQYF
TRBV29-1	TRBJ1-3	CSVDVWSSGNTIYF
TRBV7-9	TRBJ2-5	CASSSSGTIQETQYF
TRBV7-6	TRBJ2-7	CASSATSEPNYEQYF
TRBV5-6	TRBJ2-7	CASSFRQAGSYEQYF
TRBV4-2	TRBJ1-1	CASSQPDRPEAFF
TRBV12-3/TRBV12-4	TRBJ2-1	CASSLGPYNEQFF
TRBV7-8	TRBJ2-5	CASSLTETQYF
TRBV6-5	TRBJ2-7	CASSYFGSNGQYF
TRBV5-1	TRBJ1-2	CASSMDSYGYTF
TRBV7-9	TRBJ1-5	CASSLDGGQPQHF
TRBV6-4	TRBJ2-3	CASSGSTAPDTQYF
TRBV6-5	TRBJ1-5	CASSLTGNQPQHF
TRBV5-1	TRBJ2-7	CASSEGTVYEQYF
TRBV20-1	TRBJ1-1	CSAPPRGPTEAFF
TRBV4-1	TRBJ2-7	CASSQGPLAGGGLTYEQYF
TRBV20-1	TRBJ2-1	CSARSPSAVYNEQFF
TRBV29-1	TRBJ1-2	CSVRTQDTSYGYTF